This T cell receptor beta chain stems from a study of T-cell reconstitution after alpha-beta-depleted transplantation in children. The length of the CDR3 is 15 residues. V dropped 4 bases and J dropped 4; count of bases not matched to a gene: 9. Germline lookup yields CDR1 SQVTM and CDR2 ANQGSEA. Preparing the TCRbeta library involved the use of unique molecular identifiers. TCRdb re-analysed the PCR reads in MiXCR, keeping a single row per CDR3 protein. This sample has 780,000 or so distinct CDR3 sequences, with about 15% found just once. In this sample, this clonotype turned up many times. What it binds is not known. The study, taken as a whole, reports: From newly produced T cells came most of the T-cell counts and diversity one year after transplant. Some patients showed high day-60 TCRbeta diversity, which derived from surviving recipient T cells and thymic progenitors.

This receptor was obtained from a male patient younger than 18 who had a stem cell transplant for acute lymphoblastic leukemia, so the T cells may come from the graft donor. Specimen: PBMCs, mostly from graft donor cells, collected 360 days after TCRalphabeta/CD19-depleted stem cell transplant. V gene TRBV29-1 combines with J gene TRBJ2-3; 9 bases are a match to TRBD1. The CDR3 spells CSVVPNDRGADTQYF. The CDR3 DNA is TGCAGCGTTGTTCCGAATGACAGGGGGGCAGATACGCAGTATTTT.